This is a list of T cell receptor beta chains from one sample in a study of blood T cell repertoires in COVID-19. Produced via immunoSEQ multiplex PCR; TCRdb's table is partial and in-frame only. The sample contains about 260,000 clones, under 90% of which appear only once. The sample consisted of peripheral blood. The receptors were gathered from a man aged 55-75 years with acute or convalescent COVID-19. Each CDR3 is given with its conserved first and last residue. A D gene is named only where the DNA matches it firmly. The listing skips clone size in some rows; elsewhere it reads once, few, many or a size class.

d_call	j_call	v_call	clone_size	cdr3_nt	cdr3_aa
TRBD2	TRBJ2-1	TRBV28	NA	TGTGCCAGCAGCCGACCGGGCCTAGCGGGACCCAACAATGAGCAGTTCTTC	CASSRPGLAGPNNEQFF
NA	TRBJ2-7	TRBV29-1	few	TGCAGCGTTGTGGCGGTCAGCTCCTACGAGCAGTACTTC	CSVVAVSSYEQYF
NA	TRBJ1-3	TRBV3-1/TRBV3-2	once	TGTGCCAGCAGTCCCCCGGGATTTGGAAACACCATATATTTT	CASSPPGFGNTIYF
TRBD1	TRBJ1-3	TRBV19	NA	TGTGCCAGTAGTATTTCGGGACAGGGTACAAGAAACACCATATATTTT	CASSISGQGTRNTIYF
TRBD2	TRBJ2-1	TRBV28	NA	TGTGCCAGCAGTTTAAGCACAGGGGGCCCAGGACTAGCGGGAGGGGCTGAGCAGTTCTTC	CASSLSTGGPGLAGGAEQFF
TRBD2	TRBJ2-5	TRBV9	few	TGTGCCAGCAGCTCCCCCGGCGGGGGGGCACAAGAGACCCAGTACTTC	CASSSPGGGAQETQYF
TRBD2	TRBJ2-1	TRBV2	NA	TGTGCCAGCAGTGAGGTAGCGGGGCCCTACAATGAGCAGTTCTTC	CASSEVAGPYNEQFF
TRBD2	TRBJ2-1	TRBV7-7	once	TGTGCTAGCAGCTTATGGGCCGGGGCGGGAGTATTTGAGCAGTTCTTC	CASSLWAGAGVFEQFF
NA	TRBJ1-1	TRBV15	NA	TGTGCCACCAGCAGAGAGCAGGGGATAAACACTGAAGCTTTCTTT	CATSREQGINTEAFF
TRBD1	TRBJ2-7	TRBV27	few	TGTGCCAGCAGTTTAAAGGGACAGGCGGGTTACGAGCAGTACTTC	CASSLKGQAGYEQYF
TRBD2	TRBJ2-1	TRBV19	few	TGTGCCAGTAAGGAGCGGGAGTTCTACAATGAGCAGTTCTTC	CASKEREFYNEQFF
NA	TRBJ1-2	TRBV5-1	NA	TGCGCCAGCAGCCAGGGAATTCGGCTTGGCGGCAGGGAAGGCTACACCTTC	CASSQGIRLGGREGYTF
TRBD2	TRBJ2-7	TRBV4-1	NA	TGCGCCAGCAGCCAAGAGGGTAGCGGGGTCCCCTACGAGCAGTACTTC	CASSQEGSGVPYEQYF
TRBD1	TRBJ2-2	TRBV10-2	NA	TGCGCCAGCAACACACAGGGGGCGACCGGGGAGCTGTTTTTT	CASNTQGATGELFF
TRBD1	TRBJ2-2	TRBV7-2	NA	TGTGCCAGCAGCTTACTGGGACAGGGGTTCGGGGAGCTGTTTTTT	CASSLLGQGFGELFF
TRBD1	TRBJ2-5	TRBV12-3/TRBV12-4	NA	TGTGCCAGCAGTAGGGGGCTGTCCCAGTACTTC	CASSRGLSQYF
TRBD1	TRBJ1-1	TRBV2	NA	TGTGCCAGCAGTCCAGACAGGGGCACTGAAGCTTTCTTT	CASSPDRGTEAFF
NA	TRBJ2-1	TRBV24-1	once	TGTGCCACCAGTGACCTCCCTCGGCCAGGGGAGTACAATGAGCAGTTCTTC	CATSDLPRPGEYNEQFF
TRBD1	TRBJ1-2	TRBV18	NA	TGTGCCAGCTCACCATTCCGGGACAGCCCTCATGGCTACACCTTC	CASSPFRDSPHGYTF
TRBD2	TRBJ2-3	TRBV11-2	NA	TGTGCCAGCAGCTCGGGACTAGGGGAGTTCGGCACAGATACGCAGTATTTT	CASSSGLGEFGTDTQYF
TRBD1	TRBJ2-7	TRBV6-6	NA	TGTGCCAGCCGGTTGGGACAGGGTGTCTACGAGCAGTACTTC	CASRLGQGVYEQYF
NA	TRBJ2-3	TRBV9	NA	TGTGCCAGCAGCGTAGTGGGGCAGAGTAGCACAGATACGCAGTATTTT	CASSVVGQSSTDTQYF
NA	TRBJ2-7	TRBV3-1/TRBV3-2	NA	TGTGCCAGCAGCCAAGACGCGGACGAGCAGTACTTC	CASSQDADEQYF
TRBD1	TRBJ2-7	TRBV12-3/TRBV12-4	few	TGTGCCAGCAGACGGACAGGGGCCTACGAGCAGTACTTC	CASRRTGAYEQYF
TRBD2	TRBJ2-3	TRBV7-3	NA	TGTGCCAGCAGCTGGCGGACTAGCGGGAGGGCCCAGGTTAGCACAGATACGCAGTATTTT	CASSWRTSGRAQVSTDTQYF
NA	TRBJ1-2	TRBV3-1/TRBV3-2	NA	TGTGCCAGCAGCATGGGCGTTAACTATGGCTACACCTTC	CASSMGVNYGYTF
TRBD1	TRBJ2-3	TRBV12-5	NA	TGTGCTAGTGCTACGGGACAGGGGGTTTTGACAGATACGCAGTATTTT	CASATGQGVLTDTQYF
NA	TRBJ2-7	TRBV10-3	once	TGTGCCATCAGTGCACTTGTCCGGGACGGGAGCTCCTACGAGCAGTACTTC	CAISALVRDGSSYEQYF
TRBD1	TRBJ2-7	TRBV11-2	NA	TGTGCCAGCAGCCCCGGACAGGGTACCTTTTACGAGCAGTACTTC	CASSPGQGTFYEQYF
NA	TRBJ2-7	TRBV6-7	NA	TGTGCCAGCAGTTACTACCGAAGGGGTCGGGGGAGATGGGAGCAGTACTTC	CASSYYRRGRGRWEQYF
TRBD2	TRBJ2-5	TRBV4-2	NA	TGTGCCAGCAGCCAAGCGACTAGCGGGGGGAGGGGGACCCAGTACTTC	CASSQATSGGRGTQYF
NA	TRBJ1-3	TRBV6-6	NA	TGTGCCACCACGGACAGTAATCGAAACACCATATATTTT	CATTDSNRNTIYF
NA	TRBJ2-4	TRBV5-1	NA	TGCGCCAGCAGCTTGTACGGAGCCAAAAACATTCAGTACTTC	CASSLYGAKNIQYF
TRBD1	TRBJ1-4	TRBV30	NA	TGTGCCTGGAGTGTACGGAACAGGGGAAGTGAAAAACTGTTTTTT	CAWSVRNRGSEKLFF
TRBD1	TRBJ1-5	TRBV2	few	TGTGCCAGCAGTGCGACAGGGAGGACCGATCAGCCCCAGCATTTT	CASSATGRTDQPQHF
TRBD2	TRBJ2-2	TRBV5-1	few	TGCGCCAGCAGCCCGGGACTAGCGGGGCACACCGGGGAGCTGTTTTTT	CASSPGLAGHTGELFF
NA	TRBJ1-4	TRBV19	few	TGTGCCAGTAGTATGGAACAGAACCCAACTAATGAAAAACTGTTTTTT	CASSMEQNPTNEKLFF
NA	TRBJ1-2	TRBV4-3	NA	TGCGCCAGCAGCCAAGGGACGGGAACGGGGTATGGCTACACCTTC	CASSQGTGTGYGYTF
TRBD2	TRBJ2-1	TRBV18	NA	TGTGCCAGCTCACCACGGCTAGCGGGGAACAATGAGCAGTTCTTC	CASSPRLAGNNEQFF
TRBD1	TRBJ1-1	TRBV5-1	NA	TGCGCCAGCAGCTTGGAACACAGGGGCAGCACTGAAGCTTTCTTT	CASSLEHRGSTEAFF
NA	TRBJ1-1	TRBV6-5	once	TGTGCCAGCGGTCGGGGGACTGAAGCTTTCTTT	CASGRGTEAFF
TRBD2	TRBJ2-1	TRBV30	NA	TGTGCCTGGAGGACGGGGGGACTAGCGAGATACAATGAGCAGTTCTTC	CAWRTGGLARYNEQFF
TRBD2	TRBJ2-1	TRBV7-3	NA	TGTGCCAGCAGCCCGGGACTAGCAGGCGATGAGCAGTTCTTC	CASSPGLAGDEQFF